Presented here are 14 T cell receptor beta chains from one specimen sequenced in a study of T cell responses to AZD1222 COVID-19 vaccine. Some clones are missing from TCRdb's copy, which holds only in-frame ones; the method was immunoSEQ multiplex PCR. The sample lists tens of thousands of clones, approximately 82% occurring once. Sequences were derived from peripheral blood, sampled on day 0 of AZD1222 vaccination. The source is an adult in good health.

V and J are TRBV19 and TRBJ2-6; 8 bases line up with TRBD1. The germline V gene has CDR1 LNHDA and CDR2 SQIVND (reference sequence). The CDR3 covers 18 residues. V shed 5 bases and J 0 bases; nucleotides not matched to a gene: 9. CDR3 residues: CASSSRTGSASGANVLTF. Here the CDR3 DNA reads TGTGCCAGTAGTTCGAGGACAGGGTCGGCCTCTGGGGCCAACGTCCTGACTTTC.

This chain links TRBV11-1 with TRBJ1-2, with a weak D call TRBD1 (5 bases). Germline CDR1 SGHAT, CDR2 FQDESV (reference sequence). The V and J ends lost 5 bases and 8 bases respectively, with 24 bases between them. The length of the CDR3 is 16 residues. CDR3 protein: CASSRERGRLAGGYTF. CDR3 nucleotide sequence: TGTGCCAGCAGCCGGGAACGGGGACGCCTTGCTGGCGGCTACACCTTC.

DNA for the CDR3: TGTGCCAGTAGCGATTCCGGGACAGCCTTAGAAAAACTGTTTTTT. As protein: CASSDSGTALEKLFF. This chain links TRBV19 with TRBJ1-4; 7 positions match TRBD1. Per the germline V gene, CDR1 is LNHDA and CDR2 is SQIVND (reference sequence). The CDR3 is 15 residues long. V lost 6 bases, J lost 8 bases, and 12 bases stayed unmatched.

The chain recombines TRBV25-1 with TRBJ1-1; a possible D gene is TRBD1 (6 bases). Germline assignment: CDR1 MGHDK and CDR2 SYGVNS. Trimming removed 6 bases at V and 7 bases at J, with 15 bases between. CDR3 length: 13 amino acids. CDR3 protein: CASSQAGALEAFF. As DNA, the CDR3 is TGTGCCAGCAGCCAGGCAGGGGCGCTTGAAGCTTTCTTT.

This rearrangement joins TRBV28 to TRBJ2-3; D not resolved. CDR1 is MDHEN and CDR2 is SYDVKM in the germline V gene. The germline V and J ends were trimmed by 4 bases and 1 base, with 9 bases remaining between them. The CDR3 is 14 amino acids. This CDR3 reads CASSSTAGTDTQYF. The DNA of the CDR3 is TGTGCCAGCAGTTCAACCGCCGGCACAGATACGCAGTATTTT.

J is TRBJ1-2 and V is TRBV3-1 (or the pseudogene TRBV3-2), with 9 bases fitting TRBD1. V dropped 5 bases and J dropped 8; count of bases not matched to a gene: 12. The CDR3 has 15 residues. Germline values: CDR1 LGHDT, CDR2 YNNKEL (reference sequence). The CDR3 loop is CASSDPGQGKDGYTF. CDR3 DNA: TGTGCCAGCAGCGATCCAGGACAGGGGAAAGACGGCTACACCTTC.

V usage is TRBV6-5 and J usage is TRBJ2-1; D possibly uses TRBD1 or TRBD2 (5 bases each). The CDR3 covers 14 residues. Trimming took 4 bases from V and 8 from J, leaving 15 bases between them. Germline CDR1 reads MNHEY; CDR2 reads SVGAGI. Written as DNA, the CDR3 is TGTGCCAGCAGTTCAGCAGGGACCTTGTATGAGCAGTTCTTC. This translates into CASSSAGTLYEQFF.

The J gene is TRBJ1-2, the V gene TRBV29-1; TRBD1 might be the D (5 bases). Germline CDR1 SQVTM, CDR2 ANQGSEA. V lost 0 bases to trimming and J lost 6 bases, with 17 bases between them. This CDR3 has 15 amino acids. CDR3: CSVEDQGRVLDGYTF. CDR3 nucleotide sequence: TGCAGCGTTGAAGATCAGGGCAGGGTATTAGATGGCTACACCTTC.

The CDR3 DNA is TGCGCCAGCGGCCCTGGTGGACAGGGGAATGAAAAACTGTTTTTT. As protein: CASGPGGQGNEKLFF. The chain is built from TRBV5-1 and TRBJ1-4; 9 bases agree with TRBD1. CDR3 length: 15 amino acids. The V segment lost 7 bases and the J segment 5 bases; nucleotides outside the gene matches: 9. In germline, CDR1 is SGHRS, CDR2 YFSETQ.

The chain uses TRBV6-2 or TRBV6-3 and TRBJ2-3, with D uncertain. The CDR3 length is 14 residues. Between the trimmed V and J ends, which lost 0 bases and 2 bases, there was a span of 6 bases. Per germline, CDR1 MNHEY and CDR2 SVGEGT. The CDR3: CASSYSSPTDTQYF. The CDR3 coding sequence is TGTGCCAGCAGTTACTCTAGCCCCACAGATACGCAGTATTTT.

V gene TRBV5-1 combines with J gene TRBJ2-1; the match to TRBD2 covers 10 bases. This CDR3 comprises 15 residues. The germline gives CDR1 SGHRS, CDR2 YFSETQ. The V segment lost 7 bases and the J segment 6 bases; nucleotides outside the gene matches: 10. The CDR3 coding sequence is TGCGCCAGCTCCCTACCAGGGACTAGCGTCAATGAGCAGTTCTTC. It is translated as CASSLPGTSVNEQFF.

The chain links TRBV27 to TRBJ2-1, with D hard to call. Between the trimmed V and J ends, which lost 5 bases and 12 bases, there was a span of 23 bases. Germline V gene data show CDR1 as MNHEY and CDR2 as SMNVEV (reference sequence). The length of the CDR3 is 15 residues. CDR3 DNA sequence: TGTGCCAGCAGTCCCCAGTTTGGATATTTTCATGGGCAGTTCTTC. Translated: CASSPQFGYFHGQFF.

This sequence joins TRBV5-1 and TRBJ2-3; TRBD2 is a possible D gene (5 bases). The germline CDR1 and CDR2 sequences are SGHRS and YFSETQ. The CDR3 has 17 amino acids. V was trimmed by 4 bases and J by 4 bases, leaving 22 bases between them. CDR3 region: CASSQNRETFYPDTQYF. The CDR3 region has the DNA TGCGCCAGCAGCCAGAACCGGGAAACCTTCTACCCAGATACGCAGTATTTT.

This chain uses TRBV10-3 with TRBJ2-7; D is possibly TRBD1 or TRBD2 (5 bases each). Germline V gene sequence: CDR1 ENHRY, CDR2 SYGVKD. The CDR3 has 13 residues. V was pared by 4 bases and J by 3 bases, with 10 bases between. The CDR3 DNA reads as TGTGCCATCAGTGCTGGGACGGTCTACGAGCAGTACTTC. It translates to CAISAGTVYEQYF.